The TCR beta chain described here comes from a study of blood T cell repertoires in COVID-19. Study overall: Material from acute and convalescent COVID-19 was sourced from the United States, Italy and Spain.

There are 14 residues in the CDR3. Trimming pared 0 bases from V and 4 bases from J, leaving 9 bases between. The germline CDR1 and CDR2 sequences are SGHRS and YFSETQ. Repertoires were generated with immunoSEQ multiplex PCR, while TCRdb's copy carries only in-frame clones and drops some. The sample consists of 130,000 to 150,000 clones, roughly 86% of them appearing once. The source material was peripheral blood. The chain has TRBV5-1 and TRBJ2-3, with a weak D call TRBD2 (7 bases). The TCR comes from a human donor in a cohort sampled during active COVID-19. CDR3 nucleotide sequence: TGCGCCAGCAGCTTGGGGGGGGGCGCAGATACGCAGTATTTT. It encodes CASSLGGGADTQYF.